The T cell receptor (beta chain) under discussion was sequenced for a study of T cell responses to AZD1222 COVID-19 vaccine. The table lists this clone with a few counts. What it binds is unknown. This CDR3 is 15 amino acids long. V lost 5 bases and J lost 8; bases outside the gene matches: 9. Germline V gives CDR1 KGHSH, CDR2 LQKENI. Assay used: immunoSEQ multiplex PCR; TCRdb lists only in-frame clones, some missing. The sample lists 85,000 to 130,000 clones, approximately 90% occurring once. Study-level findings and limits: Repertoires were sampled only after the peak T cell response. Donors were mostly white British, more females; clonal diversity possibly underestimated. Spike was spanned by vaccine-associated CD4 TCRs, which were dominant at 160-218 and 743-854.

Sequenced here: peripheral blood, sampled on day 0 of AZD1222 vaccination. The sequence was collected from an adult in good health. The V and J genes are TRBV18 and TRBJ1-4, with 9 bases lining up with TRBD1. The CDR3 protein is CASSASGTGREKLFF. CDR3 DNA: TGTGCCAGCTCAGCCTCCGGGACAGGGAGAGAAAAACTGTTTTTT. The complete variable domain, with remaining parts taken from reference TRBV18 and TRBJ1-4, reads NAGVMQNPRHLVRRRGQEARLRCSPMKGHSHVYWYRQLPEEGLKFMVYLQKENIIDESGMPKERFSAEFPKEGPSILRIQQVVRGDSAAYFCASSASGTGREKLFFGSGTQLSVL.